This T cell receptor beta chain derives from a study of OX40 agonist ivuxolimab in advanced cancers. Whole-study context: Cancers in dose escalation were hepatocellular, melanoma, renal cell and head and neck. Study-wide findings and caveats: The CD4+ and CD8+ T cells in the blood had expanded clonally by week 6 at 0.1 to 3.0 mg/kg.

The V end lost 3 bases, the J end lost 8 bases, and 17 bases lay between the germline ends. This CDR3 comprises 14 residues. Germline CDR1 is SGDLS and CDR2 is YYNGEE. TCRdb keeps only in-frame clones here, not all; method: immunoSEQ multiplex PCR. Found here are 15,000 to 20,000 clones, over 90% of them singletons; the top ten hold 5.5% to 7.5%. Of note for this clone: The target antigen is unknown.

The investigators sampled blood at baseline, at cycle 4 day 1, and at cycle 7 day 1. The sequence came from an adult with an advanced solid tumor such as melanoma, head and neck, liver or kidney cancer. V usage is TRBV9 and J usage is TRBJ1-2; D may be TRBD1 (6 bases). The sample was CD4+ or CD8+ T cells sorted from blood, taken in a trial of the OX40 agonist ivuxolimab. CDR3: CASSAGGGLEGYTF. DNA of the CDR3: TGTGCCAGCAGCGCGGGAGGGGGGCTTGAAGGCTACACCTTC.